Shown below are 32 T cell receptor beta chains from a single sample sequenced in a study of CD8+CD57+ T cells in acquired aplastic anemia. Profiling that covered TCR beta VDJ and CDR3 relied on genomic DNA as its template. One entry per CDR3 protein results from TCRdb running MiXCR on the reads. The sample lists a few hundred thousand distinct CDR3 sequences, approximately 60% occurring once. The sample consisted of sorted CD4+, CD8+, or CD8+CD57+ T cells (not recorded which) from PBMCs. Receptor source: a human donor in good health.

Details on this clonotype: A clone one base away is much larger, so this may be a read error. J is TRBJ2-7 and V is TRBV2; D gene ambiguous. The CDR3 loop spans 15 amino acids. Looked up from germline, CDR1 is SNHLY and CDR2 is FYNNEI. CDR3 amino acids: CAGSLYTGSSYEQYF. The CDR3, as DNA: TGTGCCGGCAGTTTATACACTGGCAGCTCCTACGAGCAGTACTTC.

The rearrangement joins TRBV19 to TRBJ1-6; TRBD1 is a possible D gene (5 bases). The CDR3 is 14 residues long. Trimming removed 3 bases at V and 8 bases at J, with 11 bases between. Germline V gives CDR1 LNHDA, CDR2 SQIVND (reference sequence). In nucleotides, the CDR3 is TGTGCCAGTAGTATGGAAAGGGGTCATTCACCCCTCCACTTT. Encoded protein: CASSMERGHSPLHF. The full variable domain, completed using reference TRBV19 and TRBJ1-6, is DGGITQSPKYLFRKEGQNVTLSCEQNLNHDAMYWYRQDPGQGLRLIYYSQIVNDFQKGDIAEGYSVSREKKESFPLTVTSAQKNPTAFYLCASSMERGHSPLHFGNGTRLTVT.

The V gene is TRBV7-9, the J gene TRBJ2-7; possible D gene TRBD1, 6 bases. Germline CDR1 and CDR2: SEHNR and FQNEAQ (reference sequence). Trimming stripped 4 bases from V and 0 bases from J, with 13 bases between. The CDR3 has 15 amino acids. The CDR3 here is CASSSSRDNSYEQYF. The CDR3 region has the DNA TGTGCCAGCAGCTCCTCCCGGGACAACTCCTACGAGCAGTACTTC.

This chain connects TRBV5-1 to TRBJ2-7, with 7 bases that match TRBD2. The germline V gene has CDR1 SGHRS and CDR2 YFSETQ. V was clipped by 4 bases and J by 2 bases; unmatched bases: 6. The CDR3 length is 14 residues. The CDR3 DNA follows: TGCGCCAGCAGCCCCGGGGAGGGGACCTACGAGCAGTACTTC. Translating gives CASSPGEGTYEQYF.

This clonotype was detected many times. This chain connects TRBV20-1 to TRBJ2-7; perhaps D is TRBD1 or TRBD2 (5 bases each). The CDR3 has 16 amino acids. Germline lookup yields CDR1 DFQATT and CDR2 SNEGSKA (reference sequence). V lost 0 bases to trimming and J lost 3 bases, with 18 bases between them. The CDR3 coding sequence is TGCAGTGCTAGAGATTCTCGGGGCGCCTACGTCTACGAGCAGTACTTC. This gives the protein CSARDSRGAYVYEQYF.

The rearrangement uses TRBV15 and TRBJ1-2; D gene uncertain. Trimming removed 1 base from V and 8 bases from J, with 8 bases in between. The CDR3 spans 12 residues. Germline assignment: CDR1 LNHNV and CDR2 YYDKDF (reference sequence). The CDR3 DNA reads TGTGCCACCAGCAGAGCCGAGGTCGGCTACACCTTC. This translates into CATSRAEVGYTF.

The rearrangement uses TRBV5-5 and TRBJ1-4; unclear D gene. The CDR3 totals 13 residues. The V end was cut by 5 bases, the J end by 3 bases, with 8 bases between. The V gene's germline CDR1 is SGHKS and CDR2 YYEKEE (reference sequence). This chain's CDR3 is CASSERANEKLFF. CDR3 nucleotide sequence: TGTGCCAGCAGTGAAAGGGCTAATGAAAAACTGTTTTTT.

The chain carries TRBV19 and TRBJ1-6, with TRBD1 matching over 9 bases. J lost 7 bases, V lost 6 bases, and 4 bases had no gene match. Per germline, CDR1 LNHDA and CDR2 SQIVND (reference sequence). The CDR3 length is 14 residues. The CDR3 nucleotides are TGTGCCAGTAGGACAGGGGGATCGAATTCACCCCTCCACTTT. This gives the protein CASRTGGSNSPLHF.

This chain connects TRBV19 to TRBJ2-1; D unresolved. In germline, CDR1 is LNHDA, CDR2 SQIVND (reference sequence). V lost 6 bases, J lost 8 bases, and 23 bases lay in between. The CDR3 is made up of 16 amino acids. CDR3 nucleotide sequence: TGTGCCAGTAGCCTCCCGACAACGAGCATTTTCCATGAGCAGTTCTTC. Protein product: CASSLPTTSIFHEQFF.

The chain links TRBV15 to TRBJ1-3; tentatively, D is TRBD1 (5 bases). The CDR3 extends over 13 amino acids. CDR1 and CDR2 (germline): LNHNV, YYDKDF (reference sequence). CDR3 residues: CARWGYSGNTIYF. As DNA, the CDR3 is TGTGCGCGGTGGGGCTACTCTGGAAACACCATATATTTT.

The rearrangement uses TRBV20-1 and TRBJ2-3; maybe TRBD2 (7 bases). The length of the CDR3 is 13 residues. V was pared by 3 bases and J by 4 bases, with 11 bases between. Germline V gene sequence: CDR1 DFQATT, CDR2 SNEGSKA (reference sequence). CDR3: CSASKGGSDTQYF. CDR3 coding DNA: TGCAGTGCTAGTAAGGGGGGGTCAGATACGCAGTATTTT.

In its sample, this clonotype was seen many times. This chain uses TRBV2 with TRBJ1-5; D might be TRBD1 (6 bases). The CDR3 covers 18 residues. V lost 2 bases and J 0 bases, leaving 17 bases between the germline ends. Germline values: CDR1 SNHLY, CDR2 FYNNEI. The CDR3 bases are TGTGCCAGCAGTGAACGGGAAGGGGGGCCGTATAGCAATCAGCCCCAGCATTTT. It is translated as CASSEREGGPYSNQPQHF. The full variable domain, with the rest looked up from reference TRBV2 and TRBJ1-5, is EPEVTQTPSHQVTQMGQEVILRCVPISNHLYFYWYRQILGQKVEFLVSFYNNEISEKSEIFDDQFSVERPDGSNFTLKIRSTKLEDSAMYFCASSEREGGPYSNQPQHFGDGTRLSIL.

The chain combines TRBV4-1 with TRBJ1-2; 9 bases align to TRBD1. This CDR3 is 15 amino acids long. Looked up from germline, CDR1 is MGHRA and CDR2 is YSYEKL. V shed 1 base, J shed 0 bases, and the junction held 0 bases outside the gene matches. The chain's CDR3 is CASSQGQGANYGYTF. DNA for the CDR3: TGCGCCAGCAGCCAAGGACAGGGGGCTAACTATGGCTACACCTTC.

The chain is built from TRBV24-1 and TRBJ2-3, with TRBD2 identical over 10 bases. Trimming at V came to 3 bases and at J to 5 bases, leaving 10 bases not matched to a gene. The V gene's germline CDR1 is KGHDR and CDR2 SFDVKD. The CDR3 covers 17 residues. In nucleotides, the CDR3 is TGTGCCACCAGTGATCCTATAGCGGGAGGATTAGGAGATACGCAGTATTTT. Its protein product is CATSDPIAGGLGDTQYF.

As for this clonotype: One end of the junction fails to match germline, which may point to a read error. The V gene is TRBV7-2, the J gene TRBJ2-5; 9 bases map to TRBD1. The CDR3 runs 13 residues. The germline gives CDR1 SGHTA, CDR2 FQGNSA. As DNA, the CDR3 is TGTGCCAGCAGCTCAGGACAGGGGTCCCAATTTGGTTTC. Amino acid sequence: CASSSGQGSQFGF.

The rearrangement links TRBV19 to TRBJ1-5; D call uncertain. The V end was cut by 9 bases, the J end by 6 bases, with 18 bases between. CDR3 length: 14 amino acids. Germline V CDR1 and CDR2: LNHDA, SQIVND (reference sequence). The DNA for the CDR3 is TGTGCCAGCACCCCCCGGGGATGGAGTCAGCCCCAGCATTTT. This encodes CASTPRGWSQPQHF.

In its sample, this clonotype was seen once. The CDR3 is CAISESGPETNTEAFF. CDR3 DNA sequence: TGTGCCATCAGTGAGTCGGGACCAGAGACGAACACTGAAGCTTTCTTT. The chain carries TRBV10-3 and TRBJ1-1, with D maybe TRBD1 (5 bases). The length of the CDR3 is 16 residues. Trimming removed 0 bases from V and 1 base from J, with 12 bases in between. CDR1 ENHRY and CDR2 SYGVKD come from the germline V gene.

The genes are TRBV2 and TRBJ1-3; D remains ambiguous. V was cut by 5 bases and J by 0 bases, with 8 bases left in between. This CDR3 contains 14 residues. Germline-derived CDR1 and CDR2 are SNHLY and FYNNEI. CDR3 nucleotides: TGTGCCAGCAGTTCGGCCAACTCTGGAAACACCATATATTTT. Translation gives CASSSANSGNTIYF.

The J gene is TRBJ1-5, the V gene TRBV20-1; D is undetermined. V was shortened by 6 bases and J by 3 bases, with 12 bases between the two germline ends. Germline assignment: CDR1 DFQATT and CDR2 SNEGSKA (reference sequence). The CDR3 spans 13 residues. CDR3 sequence (DNA): TGCAGTGCGAGAAGGGCATCCAATCAGCCCCAGCATTTT. Amino acid sequence: CSARRASNQPQHF.

The chain joins TRBV29-1 to TRBJ2-2, with a possible D match to TRBD1 (6 bases). Germline assignment: CDR1 SQVTM and CDR2 ANQGSEA. The CDR3 covers 13 residues. Trimming pared 7 bases from V and 2 bases from J, leaving 11 bases between. CDR3 loop: CSALDRNTGELFF. CDR3 nucleotides: TGCAGCGCCTTGGACAGAAACACCGGGGAGCTGTTTTTT.

This clonotype was detected ten times or more. The chain joins TRBV11-3 to TRBJ2-5; D not resolved. V was clipped by 3 bases and J by 1 base, with 9 bases between them. Germline V gives CDR1 SGHNT, CDR2 YENEEA. This CDR3 is built from 14 residues. The CDR3 sequence: CASSFGVGQETQYF. Written as DNA, the CDR3 is TGTGCCAGCAGCTTCGGCGTCGGCCAAGAGACCCAGTACTTC.

This clonotype has only a few counts. The chain has TRBV7-8 and TRBJ1-1; D uncertain. Germline CDR1 SGHVS, CDR2 FQNEAQ. V lost 2 bases, J lost 7 bases, and 8 bases lay in between. CDR3 length: 12 amino acids. The CDR3 bases are TGTGCCAGCAGCTTACGGGAGCGTGAAGCTTTCTTT. Translated: CASSLREREAFF.

V usage is TRBV9 and J usage is TRBJ2-3, with 7 bases lining up with TRBD2. Trimming cost V 5 bases and J 9 bases; bases outside gene matches: 15. The V gene's germline CDR1 is SGDLS and CDR2 YYNGEE. There are 15 residues in the CDR3. The chain's CDR3 is CASSDWVKGGETQYF. CDR3 DNA: TGTGCCAGCAGTGATTGGGTGAAGGGAGGGGAAACGCAGTATTTT.

The chain joins TRBV5-6 to TRBJ2-7, with D hard to call. CDR1 and CDR2 from the germline V gene are SGHDT and YYEEEE. The V and J ends lost 0 bases and 3 bases respectively, with 7 bases between them. The CDR3 is 13 amino acids. The CDR3 coding sequence is TGTGCCAGCAGCTTGGGAGGAGACTACGAGCAGTACGTC. Translating it yields CASSLGGDYEQYV.

Details on this clonotype: An end of the junction differs from the germline gene, which may be a read error. The chain is built from TRBV10-1 and TRBJ2-5; unclear D gene. Per the germline V gene, CDR1 is WNHNN and CDR2 is SYGVQD (reference sequence). This CDR3 is 14 amino acids long. In DNA, the CDR3 is TGTGCCATCAGTGACTCCGCGAGTCAAGAGACCCAGTACTTC. Residues: CAISDSASQETQYF.

The chain recombines TRBV7-9 with TRBJ2-4; no firm D call. V was clipped by 9 bases and J by 12 bases, with 15 bases between them. This CDR3 has 11 amino acids. Germline assignment: CDR1 SEHNR and CDR2 FQNEAQ (reference sequence). As DNA, the CDR3 is TGTGCCAGTAGTCCACCCACGGGTCAGTACTTC. It yields the protein CASSPPTGQYF.

Many counts were recorded for this clonotype. The chain recombines TRBV19 with TRBJ2-2; TRBD1 is a possible D gene (6 bases). CDR1 is LNHDA and CDR2 is SQIVND in the germline V gene (reference sequence). This CDR3 has 13 residues. V was cut by 5 bases and J by 6 bases, with 10 bases left in between. DNA for the CDR3: TGTGCCAGTAGTTTACAGGGTGCCGGGGAGCTGTTTTTT. Translated: CASSLQGAGELFF.

This clonotype was counted once. The chain's CDR3 is CASSLNSAINYNEQFF. CDR3 in DNA: TGCGCCAGCAGCTTGAACTCGGCAATCAACTACAATGAGCAGTTCTTC. J is TRBJ2-1 and V is TRBV5-1, with D unresolved. Germline values: CDR1 SGHRS, CDR2 YFSETQ. V was cut by 1 base and J by 3 bases, with 14 bases left in between. The CDR3 covers 16 residues.

This clonotype was seen just once. The junction shows a germline mismatch at one end, possibly a read error. The V gene is TRBV10-3, the J gene TRBJ2-5, with D perhaps assigned TRBD1 or TRBD2 (5 bases each). This CDR3 contains 12 residues. Germline values: CDR1 ENHRY, CDR2 SYGVKD. The CDR3 sequence is CAISESGTTRYF. CDR3 DNA sequence: TGTGCCATCAGTGAGTCCGGGACCACCCGGTACTTC.

The chain is built from TRBV2 and TRBJ1-4; 8 positions match TRBD1. The CDR3 contains 15 residues. Per the germline V gene, CDR1 is SNHLY and CDR2 is FYNNEI. J was trimmed by 0 bases and V by 5 bases; bases with no gene match: 2. The CDR3 nucleotides read TGTGCCAGCAGTCAACAGGGGGCAACTAATGAAAAACTGTTTTTT. It encodes CASSQQGATNEKLFF.

V and J are TRBV19 and TRBJ2-2; either TRBD1 or TRBD2 may fit D (5 bases each). CDR1 is LNHDA and CDR2 is SQIVND in the germline V gene (reference sequence). V was clipped by 5 bases and J by 1 base, with 11 bases between them. This CDR3 contains 15 residues. CDR3 nucleotides: TGTGCCAGTAGTCGGGACCCACAGAACACCGGGGAGCTGTTTTTT. It translates to CASSRDPQNTGELFF.

The genes are TRBV7-9 and TRBJ1-2; no clear D. Germline V CDR1 and CDR2: SEHNR, FQNEAQ (reference sequence). The length of the CDR3 is 14 residues. Trimming shortened V by 3 bases and J by 4 bases, and 12 bases separated the two germline ends. CDR3: CASSLEAASYGYTF. The CDR3 bases are TGTGCCAGCAGCTTGGAGGCGGCCAGCTATGGCTACACCTTC. Using reference TRBV7-9 and TRBJ1-2 for the parts outside the CDR3, the full variable domain is DTGVSQNPRHKITKRGQNVTFRCDPISEHNRLYWYRQTLGQGPEFLTYFQNEAQLEKSRLLSDRFSAERPKGSFSTLEIQRTEQGDSAMYLCASSLEAASYGYTFGSGTRLTVV.